The 21 T cell receptor beta chains reported below all come from one sample, sequenced in a study of T cells in localized non-small cell lung cancer. TCRdb keeps only in-frame clones here, not all; method: immunoSEQ multiplex PCR. The sample carries 75,000 to 95,000 clones, 80% to 90% recorded once. Source: peripheral blood, taken before any cancer treatment. Receptors originate from a man between 40 and 69 years old with stage I squamous cell lung carcinoma.

The rearrangement joins TRBV28 to TRBJ1-1; D remains unclear. From germline, CDR1 is MDHEN and CDR2 SYDVKM. The CDR3 has 17 amino acids. Trimming took off 2 bases at V and 3 bases at J, with 19 bases between the two ends. CDR3 coding DNA: TGTGCCAGCAGTTTACCGAAAAACAGAGTTAGTGACACTGAAGCTTTCTTT. It translates to CASSLPKNRVSDTEAFF.

The chain couples TRBV10-2 to TRBJ1-6, with D possibly matching TRBD1 (6 bases). This CDR3 is built from 14 residues. Germline V gene sequence: CDR1 WSHSY, CDR2 SAAADI. The V end lost 6 bases, the J end lost 7 bases, and 13 bases lay between the germline ends. The CDR3 loop reads CASSLTGSNSPLHF. The DNA for the CDR3 is TGCGCCAGCAGCCTTACAGGGTCAAATTCACCCCTCCACTTT.

In its sample, this clone was seen once. The rearrangement joins TRBV5-1 to TRBJ1-2, with 7 bases matching TRBD1. Looked up from germline, CDR1 is SGHRS and CDR2 is YFSETQ. V shed 0 bases, J shed 2 bases, and the junction held 7 bases outside the gene matches. This CDR3 is 16 amino acids long. Written as DNA, the CDR3 is TGCGCCAGCAGCTTGGAAATAAACAGGGGCAACTATGGCTACACCTTC. Translation gives CASSLEINRGNYGYTF.

The chain uses TRBV4-3 and TRBJ2-1; tentatively, D is TRBD1 or TRBD2 (7 bases each). From germline, CDR1 is LGHNA and CDR2 YSLEER. This CDR3 region has 15 residues. Trimming pared 4 bases from V and 2 bases from J, leaving 12 bases between. CDR3 sequence (DNA): TGCGCCAGCAGCCCCCAGGGGGGGGCCTACAATGAGCAGTTCTTC. This sequence encodes CASSPQGGAYNEQFF.

The chain is built from TRBV5-1 and TRBJ1-2; D not resolved. The CDR3 loop spans 14 amino acids. The germline gives CDR1 SGHRS, CDR2 YFSETQ. Trimming removed 0 bases at V and 7 bases at J, with 13 bases between. CDR3: CASSLDSSFSGYTF. The CDR3 DNA follows: TGCGCCAGCAGCTTGGACTCCAGCTTCTCTGGCTACACCTTC.

V gene TRBV28 combines with J gene TRBJ1-2; D perhaps matches TRBD1 (5 bases). V lost 6 bases to trimming and J lost 4 bases, with 15 bases between them. The V gene's germline CDR1 is MDHEN and CDR2 SYDVKM. CDR3 length: 14 amino acids. Here the CDR3 reads CASRPGALSYGYTF. In DNA, the CDR3 is TGTGCCAGCAGGCCTGGGGCCTTGAGCTATGGCTACACCTTC.

This chain connects TRBV5-1 to TRBJ2-7, with TRBD2 matching 15 bases. CDR1 is SGHRS, CDR2 YFSETQ, per germline. The V gene end was trimmed by 3 bases and the J gene end by 5 bases; junction bases not matched to a gene: 18. The CDR3 loop spans 20 amino acids. CDR3 bases: TGCGCCAGCAGCTCCGACCCCGGACTAGCGGGGGGGGAAATAACCCACGAGCAGTACTTC. Translated, it gives CASSSDPGLAGGEITHEQYF.

The chain joins TRBV7-8 to TRBJ2-1, with 12 nucleotides matching TRBD2. From germline, CDR1 is SGHVS and CDR2 FQNEAQ. CDR3 length: 14 amino acids. V shed 2 bases, J shed 14 bases, and the junction held 7 bases outside the gene matches. The CDR3, as DNA: TGTGCCAGCAGCTTAAAACTAGCGGGGGGTAAGGAGTTCTTC. This gives the protein CASSLKLAGGKEFF.

The chain uses TRBV5-1 and TRBJ2-5; D gene unclear. The CDR3 contains 15 residues. V was pared by 4 bases and J by 1 base, with 14 bases between. Germline V gene lookup returns CDR1 SGHRS and CDR2 YFSETQ. CDR3 sequence reads: CASSQNALRQETQYF. The CDR3 DNA reads as TGCGCCAGCAGCCAAAACGCACTGCGCCAAGAGACCCAGTACTTC.

The chain links TRBV18 to TRBJ2-5; D is ambiguous. Germline V lookup: CDR1 KGHSH, CDR2 LQKENI. CDR3 length: 11 amino acids. Trimming stripped 3 bases from V and 4 bases from J, with 3 bases between. For the CDR3, the DNA is TGTGCCAGCTCACCCCGAGAGACCCAGTACTTC. It codes for CASSPRETQYF.

This clone was found a few times. This chain joins TRBV7-6 and TRBJ2-2; D is possibly TRBD1 or TRBD2 (5 bases each). The CDR3 is 12 amino acids. Germline assignment: CDR1 SGHVS and CDR2 FNYEAQ. V lost 4 bases and J 8 bases, leaving 8 bases between the germline ends. The CDR3 region is CASSWDGGELFF. For the CDR3, the DNA is TGTGCCAGCAGCTGGGACGGAGGGGAGCTGTTTTTT.

This rearrangement joins TRBV5-4 to TRBJ2-3, with TRBD2 as a possible D gene (6 bases). This CDR3 has 18 amino acids. V lost 0 bases and J 0 bases, leaving 17 bases between the germline ends. The germline V gene has CDR1 SGHNT and CDR2 YYREEE (reference sequence). DNA for the CDR3: TGTGCCAGCAGCTTGGAGGGACGGGGGTCTTACAGCACAGATACGCAGTATTTT. It encodes CASSLEGRGSYSTDTQYF.

The chain is built from TRBV6-1 and TRBJ2-7, with TRBD2 matching 8 bases. In germline, CDR1 is MNHNS, CDR2 SASEGT. With V trimmed by 7 bases and J by 6 bases, 14 bases remained unmatched. The CDR3 covers 15 residues. CDR3 DNA sequence: TGTGCCAGCACCGTACAACTAGCGGCCGGCCCCGAGCAGTACTTC. It specifies CASTVQLAAGPEQYF.

The count of this clone is one. This chain joins TRBV5-4 and TRBJ1-1; 11 bases agree with TRBD1. This CDR3 has 16 residues. Germline V gives CDR1 SGHNT, CDR2 YYREEE (reference sequence). Losses at the gene ends were 4 bases for V and 2 bases for J; bases not matched to a gene: 7. The CDR3 region is CASSPKDRGRNTEAFF. CDR3 in DNA: TGTGCCAGCAGCCCAAAGGACAGGGGGCGAAACACTGAAGCTTTCTTT.

This clone was seen only once. This chain's CDR3 is CASSPLAGESTDTQYF. CDR3 DNA: TGTGCCAGCAGCCCACTAGCGGGGGAGTCCACAGATACGCAGTATTTT. The J gene is TRBJ2-3, the V gene TRBV7-7, with 11 bases fitting TRBD2. Germline V gives CDR1 SSHAT, CDR2 FNYEAQ (reference sequence). V lost 5 bases and J lost 2; bases outside the gene matches: 6. The CDR3 runs to 16 residues.

J is TRBJ1-1 and V is TRBV7-9; no definite D call. From germline, CDR1 is SEHNR and CDR2 FQNEAQ (reference sequence). This CDR3 has 15 amino acids. V was pared by 5 bases and J by 0 bases, with 13 bases between. The DNA of the CDR3 is TGTGCCAGCAGCCCGCAACTCAGCATGAACACTGAAGCTTTCTTT. It yields the protein CASSPQLSMNTEAFF.

V usage is TRBV6-1 and J usage is TRBJ1-1; D gene unclear. The length of the CDR3 is 12 residues. V lost 6 bases to trimming and J lost 3 bases, with 8 bases between them. The V gene's germline CDR1 is MNHNS and CDR2 SASEGT. Here the CDR3 DNA reads TGTGCCAGCAGGGAAAGTTACACTGAAGCTTTCTTT. It yields the protein CASRESYTEAFF.

J is TRBJ1-2 and V is TRBV6-5; 8 bases are shared with TRBD1. CDR1 is MNHEY, CDR2 SVGAGI, per germline. Trimming cost V 2 bases and J 4 bases; bases outside gene matches: 6. The CDR3 loop spans 15 amino acids. This CDR3 reads CASSYRAGGAYGYTF. CDR3 DNA: TGTGCCAGCAGTTACAGGGCAGGGGGCGCCTATGGCTACACCTTC.

The table lists this clone with a count of one. This CDR3 reads CASSFGGTSTDTQYF. The CDR3 DNA sequence: TGTGCCAGCAGTTTCGGGGGGACTAGCACAGATACGCAGTATTTT. The chain recombines TRBV28 with TRBJ2-3; 7 nucleotides align to TRBD2. The trim removed 3 bases at V and 0 bases at J, leaving 3 bases unmatched. The CDR3 consists of 15 residues. Germline CDR1 is MDHEN and CDR2 is SYDVKM.

This clone was detected only once. This chain joins TRBV2 and TRBJ1-5; weak D call: TRBD1 (5 bases). This CDR3 is 14 amino acids long. The germline CDR1 and CDR2 sequences are SNHLY and FYNNEI. V lost 4 bases, J lost 4 bases, and 11 bases lay in between. The CDR3 protein is CASSGGAPNQPQHF. The CDR3 nucleotides read TGTGCCAGCAGTGGCGGGGCTCCAAATCAGCCCCAGCATTTT. Using reference TRBV2 and TRBJ1-5 for the parts outside the CDR3, the full variable domain is EPEVTQTPSHQVTQMGQEVILRCVPISNHLYFYWYRQILGQKVEFLVSFYNNEISEKSEIFDDQFSVERPDGSNFTLKIRSTKLEDSAMYFCASSGGAPNQPQHFGDGTRLSIL.

The chain carries TRBV27 and TRBJ2-2, with D perhaps given as TRBD1 or TRBD2 (5 bases each). Germline loops: CDR1 MNHEY, CDR2 SMNVEV (reference sequence). The CDR3 is 17 residues long. Trimming cost V 8 bases and J 0 bases, with 19 bases left between them. CDR3 region: CASGSLRDATNTGELFF. The CDR3 DNA reads as TGTGCCAGCGGGTCCCTCCGGGACGCAACGAACACCGGGGAGCTGTTTTTT.